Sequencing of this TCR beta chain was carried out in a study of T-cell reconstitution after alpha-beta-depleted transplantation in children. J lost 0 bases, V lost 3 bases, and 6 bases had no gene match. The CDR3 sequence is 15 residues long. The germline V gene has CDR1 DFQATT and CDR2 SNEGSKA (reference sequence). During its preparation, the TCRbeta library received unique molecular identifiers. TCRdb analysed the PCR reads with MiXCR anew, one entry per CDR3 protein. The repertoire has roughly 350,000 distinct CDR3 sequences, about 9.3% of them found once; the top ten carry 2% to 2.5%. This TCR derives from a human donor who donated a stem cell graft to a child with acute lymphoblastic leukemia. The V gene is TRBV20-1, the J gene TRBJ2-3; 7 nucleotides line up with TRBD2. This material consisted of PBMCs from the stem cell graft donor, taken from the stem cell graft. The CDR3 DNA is TGCAGTGCTAGGTTTGGCGGGAGTAGCACAGATACGCAGTATTTT. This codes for CSARFGGSSTDTQYF.